This T cell receptor (beta chain) was sequenced during a study of OX40 agonist ivuxolimab in advanced cancers. Study-level background: Those enrolled were around 87% male, with a mean age of around 55 years and ages from 23 to 79. There were three patients with partial responses, one having hepatocellular carcinoma and two cutaneous melanoma. Study findings and constraints: Normalized expansion of T-cell clones was also low for some nonresponders.

The data were produced by immunoSEQ multiplex PCR, yet TCRdb's version contains in-frame clones alone and is incomplete. Among more than 60,000 clones listed, 80% to 90% were seen once. Comments on this clone: The antigen remains unidentified.

This clonotype was obtained from an adult with an advanced solid tumor such as melanoma, head and neck, liver or kidney cancer. The sequencing used CD4+ or CD8+ T cells sorted from blood, collected in a trial of the OX40 agonist ivuxolimab.

The CDR3 DNA reads TGTGCCAGCAGTTTGGTATCCAGGGGGAGGACTGAAGCTTTCTTT. As protein: CASSLVSRGRTEAFF. V usage is TRBV27 and J usage is TRBJ1-1, with 7 bases lining up with TRBD1. The V segment lost 3 bases and the J segment 5 bases; nucleotides outside the gene matches: 9. Germline loops: CDR1 MNHEY, CDR2 SMNVEV (reference sequence). The CDR3 has 15 residues.